Shown below are 14 T cell receptor beta chains from a single sample sequenced in a study of T cells after yellow fever vaccination (dated by TCRdb to about 2019). Read against the paper, the sample's treatment or condition label means: live attenuated yellow fever vaccine strain. The library was made by 5' RACE. TCRdb shows the sequencer as Illumina HiSeq 2500. Starting from the raw public reads, TCRdb applied fastp trimming at Q25, assembled clones with MiXCR and retained in-frame beta chains. Every distinct CDR3 protein forms one entry, paired with its most common genes and DNA. Across this sample there are roughly 180,000 distinct CDR3 sequences, with approximately 6.2% seen only once. Of the sample, 2.9% is held by the ten largest clones. The source material was CD4+ T cells sorted from PBMCs, sampled on the day of the first yellow fever vaccination. The receptors derive from a man between 18 and 35 years old who received the YFV17D yellow fever vaccine.

This clonotype was found a few times. The chain is built from TRBV6-4 and TRBJ2-3; TRBD1 matches at 7 bases. V was pared by 0 bases and J by 2 bases, with 14 bases of the junction left unmatched. This CDR3 comprises 19 residues. Germline V lookup: CDR1 MRHNA, CDR2 SNTAGT. The CDR3 DNA follows: TGTGCCAGCAGTGACTCTCCCGGACAGGACCAGCACTACACAGATACGCAGTATTTT. The encoded protein is CASSDSPGQDQHYTDTQYF.

There are many counts of this clonotype. This sequence joins TRBV7-2 and TRBJ2-2; 7 bases are shared with TRBD2. Germline values: CDR1 SGHTA, CDR2 FQGNSA. The junction had 4 bases not matched to a gene; V was cut back by 5 bases and J by 1 base. The CDR3 is made up of 15 amino acids. The CDR3 DNA reads as TGTGCCAGCAGCCCCAAGCGGGGGAACACCGGGGAGCTGTTTTTT. It yields the protein CASSPKRGNTGELFF.

The chain uses TRBV5-1 and TRBJ2-1, with D hard to call. The CDR3 has 13 amino acids. V shed 3 bases and J shed 8 bases, with 12 bases lying between them. Germline V lookup: CDR1 SGHRS, CDR2 YFSETQ. CDR3 DNA sequence: TGCGCCAGCAGCTCGACTTCCTCCGATGAGCAGTTCTTC. It translates to CASSSTSSDEQFF.

This clonotype was recorded at least ten times. V and J are TRBV5-1 and TRBJ2-2; D is tentatively TRBD1 or TRBD2 (5 bases each). The V gene's germline CDR1 is SGHRS and CDR2 YFSETQ. The ends were cut back, 4 bases at V and 3 bases at J, with 13 bases in the middle. The length of the CDR3 is 15 residues. The CDR3 DNA reads TGCGCCAGCAGCCTCCCCTTGGGGGACACCGGGGAGCTGTTTTTT. Protein product: CASSLPLGDTGELFF.

The sample holds a few counts of this clonotype. The rearrangement uses TRBV5-1 and TRBJ1-1; weak D call: TRBD1 (6 bases). The length of the CDR3 is 15 residues. Germline CDR1 SGHRS, CDR2 YFSETQ. V was cut by 6 bases and J by 1 base, with 16 bases left in between. The CDR3 DNA sequence: TGCGCCAGCACGGTGGGGGGCCTTGGGAACACTGAAGCTTTCTTT. The encoded protein is CASTVGGLGNTEAFF.

In its sample, this clonotype was seen a few times. The gene calls are TRBV20-1 and TRBJ1-3, with 8 nucleotides matching TRBD1. This CDR3 spans 14 amino acids. V gave up 0 bases and J gave up 8 bases; unmatched junction bases: 6. Germline assignment: CDR1 DFQATT and CDR2 SNEGSKA (reference sequence). CDR3 DNA: TGCAGTGCTAGAGACCACAGGGGGGAGGACACCATATATTTT. This gives the protein CSARDHRGEDTIYF.

This clonotype was counted at least ten times. V is TRBV21-1 and J is TRBJ2-7; the table's D call, TRBD2, has no DNA check behind it. TRBV21-1 is deemed a pseudogene. This CDR3 has 14 residues. The CDR3, as DNA: TGTGCCAGCAGCATGGCGGGTAAAGCCTACGAGCAGTACGTC. This encodes CASSMAGKAYEQYV.

The table lists this clonotype with a few counts. The chain recombines TRBV7-2 with TRBJ2-7; D possibly matches TRBD1 or TRBD2 (5 bases each). Trimming took 2 bases from V and 2 from J, leaving 13 bases between them. The CDR3 spans 15 residues. CDR1 SGHTA and CDR2 FQGNSA come from the germline V gene. Written as DNA, the CDR3 is TGTGCCAGCAGCTTAACGAGGGACCAGACCTACGAGCAGTACTTC. Protein sequence: CASSLTRDQTYEQYF.

The CDR3 DNA sequence: TGCAGTGCCCCCCCCAGACACAAAGAAGCTTTCTTT. Protein sequence: CSAPPRHKEAFF. The rearrangement links TRBV20-1 to TRBJ1-1; D uncertain. The V end was cut by 6 bases, the J end by 8 bases, with 16 bases between. The germline V gene has CDR1 DFQATT and CDR2 SNEGSKA (reference sequence). This CDR3 contains 12 residues.

The chain links TRBV5-1 to TRBJ1-1; the D gene is possibly TRBD1 (5 bases). CDR1 SGHRS and CDR2 YFSETQ come from the germline V gene. Trimming stripped 4 bases from V and 11 bases from J, with 18 bases between. This CDR3 region has 13 residues. Here the CDR3 DNA reads TGCGCCAGCAGCGCGGCGGGGCTCAAGCCGGCTTTCTTT. Its translation is CASSAAGLKPAFF.

This clonotype was recorded at least ten times. J is TRBJ1-1 and V is TRBV2; D gene ambiguous. Trimming removed 6 bases at V and 1 base at J, with 12 bases between. This CDR3 contains 14 residues. The V gene's germline CDR1 is SNHLY and CDR2 FYNNEI. In nucleotides, the CDR3 is TGTGCCAGCAGACGACCACGGGGGAACACTGAAGCTTTCTTT. Protein sequence: CASRRPRGNTEAFF.

This clonotype was seen more than once but under ten times. The rearrangement uses TRBV7-2 and TRBJ2-1, with D perhaps TRBD2 (5 bases). This CDR3 region has 16 residues. V was clipped by 4 bases and J by 1 base, with 14 bases between them. Germline assignment: CDR1 SGHTA and CDR2 FQGNSA. The CDR3 nucleotides are TGTGCCAGCAGCTCACGTTTTTCGGGATCCTACAATGAGCAGTTCTTC. This sequence encodes CASSSRFSGSYNEQFF.

This CDR3 is CASSRDFLRAGESYEQYF. The CDR3 nucleotides read TGCGCCAGCAGCCGGGATTTCCTCAGGGCAGGGGAATCCTACGAGCAGTACTTC. This chain uses TRBV4-3 with TRBJ2-7; D possibly corresponds to TRBD1 (6 bases). The CDR3 totals 18 residues. The V gene lost 4 bases and the J gene lost 1 base, with 23 bases spanning the gap. Germline lookup yields CDR1 LGHNA and CDR2 YSLEER.

This clonotype was seen a few times. The chain links TRBV20-1 to TRBJ2-5; tentative D call: TRBD2 (6 bases). Per germline, CDR1 DFQATT and CDR2 SNEGSKA (reference sequence). This CDR3 contains 14 residues. Trimming cost V 4 bases and J 0 bases, with 12 bases left between them. Here the CDR3 DNA reads TGCAGTGCTACTCGGAAGCGGGACCAAGAGACCCAGTACTTC. Residues: CSATRKRDQETQYF.